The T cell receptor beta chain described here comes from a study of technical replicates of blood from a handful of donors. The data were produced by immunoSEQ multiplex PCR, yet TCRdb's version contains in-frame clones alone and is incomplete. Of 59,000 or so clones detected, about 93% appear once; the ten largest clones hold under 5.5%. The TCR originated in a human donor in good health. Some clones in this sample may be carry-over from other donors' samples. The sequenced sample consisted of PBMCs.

CDR3 sequence reads: CASRSLLAGGYNEQYF. CDR3 nucleotides: TGTGCCAGCAGAAGCCTCCTAGCGGGAGGGTACAACGAGCAGTACTTC. The V call is TRBV2, the J call TRBJ2-7, with 12 bases aligning to TRBD2. Germline CDR1 SNHLY, CDR2 FYNNEI. The CDR3 spans 16 residues. V dropped 6 bases and J dropped 5; count of bases not matched to a gene: 11.